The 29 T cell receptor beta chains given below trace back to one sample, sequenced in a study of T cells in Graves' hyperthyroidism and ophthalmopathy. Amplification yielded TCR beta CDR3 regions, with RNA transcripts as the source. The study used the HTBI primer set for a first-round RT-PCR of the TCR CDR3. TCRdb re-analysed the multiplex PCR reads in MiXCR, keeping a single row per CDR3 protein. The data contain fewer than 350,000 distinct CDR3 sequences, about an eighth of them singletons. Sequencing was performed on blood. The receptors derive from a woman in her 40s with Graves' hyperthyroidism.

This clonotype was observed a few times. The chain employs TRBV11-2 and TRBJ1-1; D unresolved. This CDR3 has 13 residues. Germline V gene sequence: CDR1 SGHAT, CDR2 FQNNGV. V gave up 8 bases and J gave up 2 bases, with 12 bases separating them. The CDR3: CASRSIRNTEAFF. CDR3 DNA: TGTGCCAGCCGATCGATAAGAAACACTGAAGCTTTCTTT.

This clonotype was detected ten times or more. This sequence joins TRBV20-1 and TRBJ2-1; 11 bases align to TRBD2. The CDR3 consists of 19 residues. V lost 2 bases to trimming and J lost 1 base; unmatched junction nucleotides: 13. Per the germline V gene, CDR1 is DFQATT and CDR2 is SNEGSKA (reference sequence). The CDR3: CSARPRAASGRWSYNEQFF. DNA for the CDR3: TGCAGTGCTAGACCCCGGGCGGCTAGCGGGAGGTGGTCCTACAATGAGCAGTTCTTC.

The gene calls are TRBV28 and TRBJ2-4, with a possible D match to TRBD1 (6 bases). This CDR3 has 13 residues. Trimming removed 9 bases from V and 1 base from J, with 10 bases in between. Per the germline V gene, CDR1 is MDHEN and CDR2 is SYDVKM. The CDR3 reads CASLDRAKNIQYF. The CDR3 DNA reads TGTGCCAGTCTAGACAGGGCCAAAAACATTCAGTACTTC.

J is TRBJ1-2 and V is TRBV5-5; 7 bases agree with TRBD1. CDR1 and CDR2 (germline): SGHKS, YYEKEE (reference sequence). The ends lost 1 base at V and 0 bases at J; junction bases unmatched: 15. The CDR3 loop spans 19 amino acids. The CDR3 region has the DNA TGTGCCAGCAGCTTGTCCCGTAGGGAGGGGGCTTCGGCTAACTATGGCTACACCTTC. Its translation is CASSLSRREGASANYGYTF.

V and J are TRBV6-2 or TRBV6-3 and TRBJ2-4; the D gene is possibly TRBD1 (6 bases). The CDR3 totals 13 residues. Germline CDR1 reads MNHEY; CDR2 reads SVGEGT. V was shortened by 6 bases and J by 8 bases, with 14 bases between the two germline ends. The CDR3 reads CASRPPPGDIQYF. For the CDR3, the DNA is TGTGCCAGCAGGCCCCCGCCAGGGGACATTCAGTACTTC.

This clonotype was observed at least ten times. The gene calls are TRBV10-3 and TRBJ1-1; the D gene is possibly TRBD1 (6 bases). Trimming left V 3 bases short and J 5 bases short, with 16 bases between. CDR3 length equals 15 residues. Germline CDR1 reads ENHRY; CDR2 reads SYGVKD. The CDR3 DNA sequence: TGTGCCATCAGTGATCCAGGGGTAAAGAGGACTGAAGCTTTCTTT. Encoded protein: CAISDPGVKRTEAFF.

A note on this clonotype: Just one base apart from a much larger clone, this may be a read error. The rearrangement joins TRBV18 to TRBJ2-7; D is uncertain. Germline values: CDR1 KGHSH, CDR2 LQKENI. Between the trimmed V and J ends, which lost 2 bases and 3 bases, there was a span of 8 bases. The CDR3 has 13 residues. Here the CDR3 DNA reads TGTGCCAGCTCACCAAAACGCCGCTACGAGCAGTACTTC. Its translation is CASSPKRRYEQYF.

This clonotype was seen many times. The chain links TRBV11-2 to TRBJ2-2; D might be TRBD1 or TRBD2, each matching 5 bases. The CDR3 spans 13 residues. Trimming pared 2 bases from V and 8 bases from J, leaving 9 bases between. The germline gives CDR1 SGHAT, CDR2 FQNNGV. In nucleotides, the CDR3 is TGTGCCAGCAGCTTAATGGGGGAGGGGGAGCTGTTTTTT. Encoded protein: CASSLMGEGELFF.

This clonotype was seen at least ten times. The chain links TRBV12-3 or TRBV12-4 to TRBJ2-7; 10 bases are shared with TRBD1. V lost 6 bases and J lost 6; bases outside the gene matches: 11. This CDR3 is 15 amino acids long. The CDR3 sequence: CASSRPGTGVFEQYF. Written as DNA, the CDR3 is TGTGCCAGCAGCCGCCCCGGGACAGGGGTCTTCGAGCAGTACTTC.

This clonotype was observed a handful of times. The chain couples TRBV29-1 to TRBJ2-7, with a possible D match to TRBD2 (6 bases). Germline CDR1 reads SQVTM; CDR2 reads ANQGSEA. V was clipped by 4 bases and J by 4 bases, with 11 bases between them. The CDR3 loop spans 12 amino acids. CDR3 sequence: CSVVGGGYEQYF. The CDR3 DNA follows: TGCAGCGTTGTGGGGGGAGGATACGAGCAGTACTTC.

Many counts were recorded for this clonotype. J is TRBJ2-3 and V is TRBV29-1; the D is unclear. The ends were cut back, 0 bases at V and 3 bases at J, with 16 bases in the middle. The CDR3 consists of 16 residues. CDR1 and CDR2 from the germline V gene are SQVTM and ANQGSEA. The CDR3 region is CSVEDRLLGTTDTQYF. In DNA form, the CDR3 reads TGCAGCGTTGAAGACAGACTCCTGGGAACGACAGATACGCAGTATTTT.

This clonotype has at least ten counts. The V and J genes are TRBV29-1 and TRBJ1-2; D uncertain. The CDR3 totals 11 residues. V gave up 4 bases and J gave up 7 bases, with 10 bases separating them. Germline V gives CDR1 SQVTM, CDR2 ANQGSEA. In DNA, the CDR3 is TGCAGCGTTGCGGATACTGGTGGCTACACCTTC. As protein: CSVADTGGYTF.

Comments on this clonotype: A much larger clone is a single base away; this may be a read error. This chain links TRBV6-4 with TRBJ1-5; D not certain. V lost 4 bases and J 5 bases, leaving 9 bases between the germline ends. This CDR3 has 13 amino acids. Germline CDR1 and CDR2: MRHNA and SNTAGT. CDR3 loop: CASSAEAYQPQHF. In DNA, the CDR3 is TGTGCCAGCAGTGCGGAGGCGTATCAGCCCCAGCATTTT.

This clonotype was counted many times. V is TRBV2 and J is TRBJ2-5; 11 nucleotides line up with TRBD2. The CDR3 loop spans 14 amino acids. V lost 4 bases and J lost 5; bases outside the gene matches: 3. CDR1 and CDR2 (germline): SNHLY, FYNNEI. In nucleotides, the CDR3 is TGTGCCAGCAGTGGGGGGACTAGCGGCGAGACCCAGTACTTC. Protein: CASSGGTSGETQYF. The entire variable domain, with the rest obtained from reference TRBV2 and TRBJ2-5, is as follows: EPEVTQTPSHQVTQMGQEVILRCVPISNHLYFYWYRQILGQKVEFLVSFYNNEISEKSEIFDDQFSVERPDGSNFTLKIRSTKLEDSAMYFCASSGGTSGETQYFGPGTRLLVL.

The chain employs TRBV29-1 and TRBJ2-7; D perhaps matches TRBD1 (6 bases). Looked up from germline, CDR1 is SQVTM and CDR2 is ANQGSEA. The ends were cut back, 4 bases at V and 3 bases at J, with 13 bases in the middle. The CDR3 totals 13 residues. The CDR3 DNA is TGCAGCGTTGTGGGGGCGAATGGCTACGAGCAGTACTTC. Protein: CSVVGANGYEQYF.

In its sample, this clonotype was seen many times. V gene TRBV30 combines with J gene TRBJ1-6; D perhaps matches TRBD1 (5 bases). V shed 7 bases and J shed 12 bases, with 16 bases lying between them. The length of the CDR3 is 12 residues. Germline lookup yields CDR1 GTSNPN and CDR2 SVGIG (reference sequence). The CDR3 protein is CALSGTAGPLHF. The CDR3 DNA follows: TGTGCCTTATCCGGGACTGCTGGACCCCTCCACTTT.

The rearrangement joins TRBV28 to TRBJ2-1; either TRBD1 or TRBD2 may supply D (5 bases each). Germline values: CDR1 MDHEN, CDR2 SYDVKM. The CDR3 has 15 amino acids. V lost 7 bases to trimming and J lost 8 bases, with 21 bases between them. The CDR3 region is CASIPPGPSSDEQFF. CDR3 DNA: TGTGCCAGCATTCCTCCGGGACCGTCGAGTGATGAGCAGTTCTTC.

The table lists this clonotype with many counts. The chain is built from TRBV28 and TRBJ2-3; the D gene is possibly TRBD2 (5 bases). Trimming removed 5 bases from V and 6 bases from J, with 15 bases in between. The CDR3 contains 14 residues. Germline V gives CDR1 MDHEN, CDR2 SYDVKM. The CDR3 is CASSDGLPPDTQYF. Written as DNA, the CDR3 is TGTGCCAGCAGTGATGGACTCCCCCCGGATACGCAGTATTTT.

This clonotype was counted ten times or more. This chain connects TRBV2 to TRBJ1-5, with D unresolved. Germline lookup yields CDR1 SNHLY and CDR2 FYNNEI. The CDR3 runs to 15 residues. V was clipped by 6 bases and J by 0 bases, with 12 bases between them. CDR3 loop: CASRKQTNSNQPQHF. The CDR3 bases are TGTGCCAGCAGGAAACAGACAAATAGCAATCAGCCCCAGCATTTT.

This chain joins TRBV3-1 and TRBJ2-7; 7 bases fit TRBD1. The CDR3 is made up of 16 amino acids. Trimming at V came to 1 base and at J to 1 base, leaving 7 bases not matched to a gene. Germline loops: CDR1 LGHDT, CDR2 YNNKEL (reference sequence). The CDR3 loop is CASSQVRGFRSYEQYF. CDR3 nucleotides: TGTGCCAGCAGCCAAGTCAGGGGGTTTAGATCCTACGAGCAGTACTTC.

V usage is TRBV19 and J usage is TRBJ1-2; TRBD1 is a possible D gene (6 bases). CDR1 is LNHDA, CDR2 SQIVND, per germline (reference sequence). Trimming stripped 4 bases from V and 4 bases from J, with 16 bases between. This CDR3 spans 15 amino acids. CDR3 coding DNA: TGTGCCAGTAGTACCGGGACACCTAGTTTCTATGGCTACACCTTC. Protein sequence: CASSTGTPSFYGYTF.

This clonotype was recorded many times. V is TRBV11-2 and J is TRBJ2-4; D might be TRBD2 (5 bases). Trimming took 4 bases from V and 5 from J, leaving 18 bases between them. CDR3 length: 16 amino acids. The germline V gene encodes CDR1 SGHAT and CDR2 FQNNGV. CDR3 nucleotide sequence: TGTGCCAGCAGCTCCTCGGTGGGAGCTCGCCAAAACATTCAGTACTTC. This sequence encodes CASSSSVGARQNIQYF.

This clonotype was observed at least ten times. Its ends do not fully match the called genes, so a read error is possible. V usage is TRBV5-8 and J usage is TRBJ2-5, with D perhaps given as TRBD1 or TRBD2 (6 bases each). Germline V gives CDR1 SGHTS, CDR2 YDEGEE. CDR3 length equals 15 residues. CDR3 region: CASNLVGGAGETQYF. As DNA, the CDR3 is TGTGCCAGCAACTTGGTCGGGGGCGCGGGGGAGACCCAGTACTTC. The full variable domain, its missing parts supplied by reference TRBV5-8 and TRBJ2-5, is EAGVTQSPTHLIKTRGQQATLRCSPISGHTSVYWYQQALGLGLQFLLWYDEGEERNRGNFPPRFSGRQFPNYSSELNVNALELEDSALYLCASNLVGGAGETQYFGPGTRLLVL.

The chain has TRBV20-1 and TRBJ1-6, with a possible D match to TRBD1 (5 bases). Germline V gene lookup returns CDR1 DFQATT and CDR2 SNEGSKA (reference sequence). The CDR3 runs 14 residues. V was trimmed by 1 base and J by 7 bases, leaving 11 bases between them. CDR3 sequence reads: CSARVGQGNSPLHF. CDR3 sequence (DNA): TGCAGTGCTAGAGTAGGGCAGGGCAATTCACCCCTCCACTTT.

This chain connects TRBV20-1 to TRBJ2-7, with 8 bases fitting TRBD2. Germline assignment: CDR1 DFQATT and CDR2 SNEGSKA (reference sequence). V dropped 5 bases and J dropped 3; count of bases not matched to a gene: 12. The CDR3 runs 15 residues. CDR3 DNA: TGCAGTGCTTCCTCCTCGGGAGGGCCTGGCTACGAGCAGTACTTC. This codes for CSASSSGGPGYEQYF.

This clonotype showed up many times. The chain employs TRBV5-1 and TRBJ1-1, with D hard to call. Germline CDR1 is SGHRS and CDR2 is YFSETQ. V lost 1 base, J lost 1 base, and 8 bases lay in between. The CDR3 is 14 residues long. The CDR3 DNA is TGCGCCAGCAGCTTGTTCGGAGAGAACACTGAAGCTTTCTTT. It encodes CASSLFGENTEAFF.

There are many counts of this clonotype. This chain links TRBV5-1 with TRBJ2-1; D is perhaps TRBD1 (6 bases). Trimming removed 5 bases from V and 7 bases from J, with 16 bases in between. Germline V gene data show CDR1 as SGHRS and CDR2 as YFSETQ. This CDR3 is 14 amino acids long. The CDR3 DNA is TGCGCCAGCAGAGACAGGTCTGGGGGAAATGAGCAGTTCTTC. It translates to CASRDRSGGNEQFF.

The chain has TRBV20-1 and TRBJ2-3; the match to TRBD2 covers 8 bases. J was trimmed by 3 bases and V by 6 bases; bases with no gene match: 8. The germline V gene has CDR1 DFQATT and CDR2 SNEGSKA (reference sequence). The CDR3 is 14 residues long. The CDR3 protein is CSAGGTRETDTQYF. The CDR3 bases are TGCAGTGCAGGCGGGACTAGGGAGACAGATACGCAGTATTTT.

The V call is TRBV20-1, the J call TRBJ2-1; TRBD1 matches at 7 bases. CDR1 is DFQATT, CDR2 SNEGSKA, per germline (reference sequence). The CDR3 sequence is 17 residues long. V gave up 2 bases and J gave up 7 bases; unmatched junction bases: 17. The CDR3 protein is CSARRGRRGHNPNEQFF. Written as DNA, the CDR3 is TGCAGTGCTAGAAGGGGGCGTAGGGGACACAACCCAAATGAGCAGTTCTTC.